These T cell receptor beta chains were read from a single sample in a study of blood T cell repertoires in COVID-19. The repertoire was sequenced with immunoSEQ multiplex PCR; TCRdb's copy has only in-frame clones and lacks some. The sample holds more than 200,000 clones, 80% seen once. The sample comprised PBMCs or T cells enriched from blood (not recorded which). Receptors originate from a man aged 25 to 45 with acute COVID-19. Both conserved end residues are part of each CDR3. D genes are given only for firm matches. The size of a clone is reported for some rows only, either as once, few or many, or as a class for expanded clones.

TRBV19	-	TRBJ1-2	-	TGTGCCAGTAGTATGAGGATGACAGTCGGCTACACCTTC	CASSMRMTVGYTF
TRBV27	TRBD1	TRBJ2-3	-	TGTGCCAGCAGTTTTCTCGGGACAGGACCCAGCACAGATACGCAGTATTTT	CASSFLGTGPSTDTQYF
TRBV5-1	TRBD1	TRBJ2-5	few	TGCGCCAGCAGCTTAGGGACAGGGGGAGAGACCCAGTACTTC	CASSLGTGGETQYF
TRBV5-6	-	TRBJ1-2	-	TGTGCCAGCAGCACGGGATTAGGTGGCTACACCTTC	CASSTGLGGYTF
TRBV10-3	TRBD1	TRBJ1-2	-	TGTGCCATCAGTGAGTCCGGACAGGGGGCATACGGCTACACCTTC	CAISESGQGAYGYTF
TRBV7-6	-	TRBJ2-5	-	TGTGCCAGCAGCTTCAACCAAGAGACCCAGTACTTC	CASSFNQETQYF
TRBV5-1	-	TRBJ2-5	-	TGCGCCAGCACCCCAATACCAGGCCACCAAGAGACCCAGTACTTC	CASTPIPGHQETQYF
TRBV5-1	-	TRBJ1-1	-	TGCGCCAGCAGCTTGGCCCCTATCCGGGAAACTGAAGCTTTCTTT	CASSLAPIRETEAFF
TRBV27	-	TRBJ1-2	-	TGTGCCAGCAGTTTTTCGGGGGGTATCTATGGCTACACCTTC	CASSFSGGIYGYTF
TRBV27	TRBD1	TRBJ1-2	-	TGTGCCAGCAGTTTTACAGGGGGACATGGCTACACCTTC	CASSFTGGHGYTF
TRBV5-5	-	TRBJ1-2	-	TGTGCCAGCAGCTTGGTAGGCAGGGATTATGGCTACACCTTC	CASSLVGRDYGYTF
TRBV5-1	-	TRBJ1-6	-	TGCGCCAGCAGCTCTGCCTCGACCCTAGGGGTTTATCATTCACCCCTCCACTTT	CASSSASTLGVYHSPLHF
TRBV9	TRBD2	TRBJ2-1	-	TGTGCCAGCAGCGCCCGCCCTAGCGGGGCCTACAATGAGCAGTTCTTC	CASSARPSGAYNEQFF
TRBV7-3	TRBD2	TRBJ2-4	-	TGTGCCAGCAGCTTATCTTTTGTCGGGAGGGACATTCAGTACTTC	CASSLSFVGRDIQYF
TRBV19	-	TRBJ1-2	-	TGTGCCAGTAGTATGGTAAATGTGGCAGAATATGGCTACACCTTC	CASSMVNVAEYGYTF
TRBV3-1/TRBV3-2	TRBD2	TRBJ2-1	once	TGTGCCAGCAGCCACCCGGAAGCGGGGGGTTACAATGAGCAGTTCTTC	CASSHPEAGGYNEQFF